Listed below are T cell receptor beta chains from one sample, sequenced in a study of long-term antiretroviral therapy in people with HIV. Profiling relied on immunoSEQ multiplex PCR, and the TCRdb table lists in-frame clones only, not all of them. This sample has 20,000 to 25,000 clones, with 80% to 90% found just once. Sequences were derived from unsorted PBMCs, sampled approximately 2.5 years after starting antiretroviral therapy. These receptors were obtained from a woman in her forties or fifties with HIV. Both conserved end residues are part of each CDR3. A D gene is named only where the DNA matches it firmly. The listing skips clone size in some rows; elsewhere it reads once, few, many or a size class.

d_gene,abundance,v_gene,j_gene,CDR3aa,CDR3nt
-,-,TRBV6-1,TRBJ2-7,CASSPRKGADVEQYF,TGTGCCAGCAGTCCCCGCAAAGGCGCAGATGTCGAGCAGTACTTC
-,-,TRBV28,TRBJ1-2,CAIEDYGYTF,TGTGCCATAGAGGATTATGGCTACACCTTC
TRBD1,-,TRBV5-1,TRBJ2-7,CASSLAGTGAEQYF,TGCGCCAGCAGCTTGGCCGGGACAGGAGCCGAGCAGTACTTC
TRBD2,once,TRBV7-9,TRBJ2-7,CASTPRASGYEQYF,TGTGCCAGCACCCCCAGGGCTAGCGGCTACGAGCAGTACTTC
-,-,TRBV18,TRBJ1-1,CASSPAASNTEAFF,TGTGCCAGCTCACCAGCAGCTTCGAACACTGAAGCTTTCTTT
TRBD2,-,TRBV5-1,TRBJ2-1,CASSGRTSGSGDEQFF,TGCGCCAGCAGCGGAAGGACTAGCGGGAGTGGGGATGAGCAGTTCTTC
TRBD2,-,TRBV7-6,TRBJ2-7,CASSTTGTSSYEQYF,TGTGCCAGCAGTACTACAGGGACTAGCTCCTACGAGCAGTACTTC
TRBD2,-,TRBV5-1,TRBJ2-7,CASSLGLAGVAYEQYF,TGCGCCAGCAGCTTGGGACTAGCGGGGGTCGCTTACGAGCAGTACTTC
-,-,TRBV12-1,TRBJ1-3,CASRTKGAMPGNTIYF,TGTGCCAGCAGAACCAAGGGGGCCATGCCTGGAAACACCATATATTTT
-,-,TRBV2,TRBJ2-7,CASGPEHSYEQYF,TGTGCCAGCGGTCCAGAACACTCCTACGAGCAGTACTTC
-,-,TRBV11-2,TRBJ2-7,CASSLIGGSSYEQYF,TGTGCCAGCAGCTTAATAGGGGGGAGCTCCTACGAGCAGTACTTC
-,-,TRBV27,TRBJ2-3,CASSLGDTQYF,TGTGCCAGCAGTTTGGGCGATACGCAGTATTTT
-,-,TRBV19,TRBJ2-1,CASSVAAYNEQFF,TGTGCCAGTAGTGTAGCGGCCTACAATGAGCAGTTCTTC
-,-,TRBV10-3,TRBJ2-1,CAITGTTLSGEQFF,TGTGCCATCACCGGGACCACCCTAAGCGGCGAGCAGTTCTTC
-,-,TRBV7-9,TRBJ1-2,CASSQDFIGFGYTF,TGTGCCAGCAGCCAGGACTTCATTGGGTTCGGCTACACCTTC
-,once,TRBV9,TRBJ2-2,CASSVRGEPPGELFF,TGTGCCAGCAGCGTTCGTGGGGAGCCCCCCGGGGAGCTGTTTTTT
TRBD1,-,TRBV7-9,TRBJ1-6,CASSSGTGGENNSPLHF,TGTGCCAGCAGCTCCGGGACAGGGGGCGAAAATAATTCACCCCTCCACTTT
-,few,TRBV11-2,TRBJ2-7,CASSFDGSYEQYF,TGTGCCAGCAGCTTTGATGGCAGCTACGAGCAGTACTTC
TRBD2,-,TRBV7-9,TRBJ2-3,CASSLTTSGTDTQYF,TGTGCCAGCAGCTTAACGACTAGCGGCACAGATACGCAGTATTTT
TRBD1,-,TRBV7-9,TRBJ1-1,CASSPRQGETEAFF,TGTGCCAGCAGCCCCCGACAGGGTGAAACTGAAGCTTTCTTT
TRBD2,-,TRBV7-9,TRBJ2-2,CASSDLLAGSFGELFF,TGTGCCAGCAGCGACCTACTAGCGGGGAGTTTCGGGGAGCTGTTTTTT
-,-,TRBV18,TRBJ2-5,CASSPYETQYF,TGTGCCAGCTCACCATATGAGACCCAGTACTTC
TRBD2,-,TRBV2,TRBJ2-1,CASSEGTSIHEQFF,TGTGCCAGCAGTGAAGGGACTAGCATCCATGAGCAGTTCTTC
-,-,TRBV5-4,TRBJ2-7,CASSLGGSVSYEQYF,TGTGCCAGCAGCTTGGGCGGGTCTGTCTCCTACGAGCAGTACTTC
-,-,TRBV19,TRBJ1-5,CASSMTVSNQPQHF,TGTGCCAGTAGTATGACAGTTAGCAATCAGCCCCAGCATTTT
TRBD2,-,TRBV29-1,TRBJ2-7,CSVDGLAGDYEQYF,TGCAGCGTTGATGGCCTAGCGGGCGACTACGAGCAGTACTTC
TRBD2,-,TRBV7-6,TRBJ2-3,CASSLSGMLSDTQYF,TGTGCCAGCAGCTTGAGCGGGATGTTATCAGATACGCAGTATTTT
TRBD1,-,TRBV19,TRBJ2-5,CASSIGTGASGETQYF,TGTGCCAGTAGTATCGGGACAGGGGCTTCTGGGGAGACCCAGTACTTC
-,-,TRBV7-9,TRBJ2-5,CASSRIPGETQYF,TGTGCCAGCAGCCGGATCCCCGGGGAGACCCAGTACTTC
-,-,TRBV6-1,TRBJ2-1,CASSVLAPSYNEQFF,TGTGCCAGCAGTGTTCTAGCGCCCTCCTACAATGAGCAGTTCTTC
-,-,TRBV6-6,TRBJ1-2,CASRTVGNYGYTF,TGTGCCAGCAGGACCGTGGGGAACTATGGCTACACCTTC
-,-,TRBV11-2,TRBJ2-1,CASSPVLDGRAARYNEQFF,TGTGCCAGCAGCCCCGTGTTGGACGGGCGGGCCGCGCGTTACAATGAGCAGTTCTTC
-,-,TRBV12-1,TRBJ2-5,CASSFAGTSGRAGETQYF,TGTGCCAGCAGCTTTGCGGGTACTAGCGGGAGGGCCGGCGAGACCCAGTACTTC
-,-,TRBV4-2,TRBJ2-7,CASSQDMTGAYEQYF,TGTGCCAGCAGCCAAGATATGACGGGGGCCTACGAGCAGTACTTC
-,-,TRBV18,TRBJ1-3,CASAQGSGNTIYF,TGTGCCAGCGCACAGGGATCTGGAAACACCATATATTTT
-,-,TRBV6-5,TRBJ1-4,CASSWGRSNEKLFF,TGTGCCAGCAGTTGGGGGAGGTCTAATGAAAAACTGTTTTTT
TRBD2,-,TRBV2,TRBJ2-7,CARGSSGKNYEQYF,TGTGCCAGAGGGTCTAGCGGGAAGAACTACGAGCAGTACTTC
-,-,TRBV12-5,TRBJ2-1,CASGLGQTSYNEQFF,TGTGCTAGTGGTTTGGGGCAGACGAGTTACAATGAGCAGTTCTTC
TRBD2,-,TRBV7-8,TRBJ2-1,CASSSGTSSYNEQFF,TGTGCCAGCAGCTCTGGGACTAGTAGCTACAATGAGCAGTTCTTC
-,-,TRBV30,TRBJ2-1,CAWSHGSYNEQFF,TGTGCCTGGAGTCACGGTTCCTACAATGAGCAGTTCTTC
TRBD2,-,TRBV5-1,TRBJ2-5,CASSLYSGGAQETQYF,TGCGCCAGCAGCTTGTACTCCGGGGGGGCCCAAGAGACCCAGTACTTC